The following is a TCR beta chain sequence with its context. Only in-frame clones appear in the TCRdb table, and some are missing; sequencing was by immunoSEQ multiplex PCR. The table shows 30,000 or so clones, with around 95% occurring only once. The data originate from a study of T cells in tuberculosis. Latent tuberculosis screening used tuberculin skin test and IGRA at entry. J lost 1 base, V lost 4 bases, and 4 bases had no gene match. Germline V gene lookup returns CDR1 MNHEY and CDR2 SVGAGI. The CDR3 sequence is 15 residues long. This clonotype was sampled from a donor aged 5 to 30 with latent tuberculosis or without tuberculosis infection. Sequenced: PBMCs. This sequence joins TRBV6-5 and TRBJ1-1; TRBD1 agrees at 9 bases. The CDR3 nucleotides read TGTGCCAGCAGTTCCGGACAGGGGAGGAACACTGAAGCTTTCTTT. This codes for CASSSGQGRNTEAFF.